The 31 T cell receptor beta chains given below trace back to one sample, sequenced in a study of cytomegalovirus exposure and HLA in healthy donors. Both 60 Vbeta primers and 13 Jbeta primers went into the PCR. The repertoire was sequenced with immunoSEQ multiplex PCR; TCRdb's copy has only in-frame clones and lacks some. The sample holds 120,000 or so clones, about 80% seen once. Source material: PBMCs. The source of these receptors is a male donor in good health and CMV-seronegative.

The chain combines TRBV9 with TRBJ2-6, with 7 positions matching TRBD1. CDR1 and CDR2 (germline): SGDLS, YYNGEE. The CDR3 length is 16 residues. J was trimmed by 7 bases and V by 4 bases; bases with no gene match: 11. The CDR3 region has the DNA TGTGCCAGCAGCCCCCAGACAGGGTTGGTAGCCAACGTCCTGACTTTC. It translates to CASSPQTGLVANVLTF.

This clone has only one observation. The chain joins TRBV5-1 to TRBJ2-5, with 7 bases fitting TRBD2. The CDR3 covers 17 residues. Per germline, CDR1 SGHRS and CDR2 YFSETQ. J lost 4 bases, V lost 0 bases, and 12 bases had no gene match. Written as DNA, the CDR3 is TGCGCCAGCAGCTTGGGCAGTTTAGGACTAGTGACAGAGACCCAGTACTTC. The encoded protein is CASSLGSLGLVTETQYF.

Only a few counts were recorded for this clone. Relative to the germline gene, one junction end is altered; a read error may explain this. V usage is TRBV6-1 and J usage is TRBJ2-6; weak D call: TRBD1 (5 bases). The germline V gene encodes CDR1 MNHNS and CDR2 SASEGT. This CDR3 comprises 15 residues. The CDR3 protein is CASSEETSGANGLTF. The CDR3 DNA is TGTGCCAGCAGTGAAGAGACCTCTGGGGCCAACGGCCTGACTTTC.

The CDR3: CASSLDGDKPQHF. For the CDR3, the DNA is TGTGCCAGCAGCTTAGACGGTGATAAGCCCCAGCATTTT. V is TRBV7-9 and J is TRBJ1-5, with D uncertain. Trimming shortened V by 1 base and J by 8 bases, and 9 bases separated the two germline ends. From germline, CDR1 is SEHNR and CDR2 FQNEAQ (reference sequence). This CDR3 is 13 amino acids long.

V and J are TRBV7-8 and TRBJ1-1, with D unclear. Trimming stripped 2 bases from V and 5 bases from J, with 6 bases between. The germline V gene encodes CDR1 SGHVS and CDR2 FQNEAQ. The length of the CDR3 is 12 residues. The CDR3 region is CASSLSLTEAFF. The CDR3 DNA follows: TGTGCCAGCAGCTTATCCCTGACTGAAGCTTTCTTT.

The chain combines TRBV5-4 with TRBJ2-7; D call uncertain. Per germline, CDR1 SGHNT and CDR2 YYREEE (reference sequence). The CDR3 contains 13 residues. Deletions cut 2 bases from V and 6 bases from J, with 12 bases between. The chain's CDR3 is CASSLSSGLEQYF. The DNA for the CDR3 is TGTGCCAGCAGCTTATCTTCTGGGCTCGAGCAGTACTTC.

This clone was seen only once. Relative to the germline gene, one junction end is altered; a read error may explain this. Other DNA sequences from this sample encode an identical CDR3 as well. Written as DNA, the CDR3 is TGTGCTAGTGGTTTGGACCAGGGAGGGAACTACGGCTACACCTTC. Protein sequence: CASGLDQGGNYGYTF. The rearrangement uses TRBV12-5 and TRBJ1-2, with D maybe TRBD1 (5 bases). Germline CDR1 reads LGHNT; CDR2 reads FRNRAP. The CDR3 totals 15 residues.

The chain recombines TRBV18 with TRBJ1-5, with D perhaps matching TRBD1 (5 bases). This CDR3 spans 14 amino acids. Trimming left V 5 bases short and J 4 bases short, with 12 bases between. From germline, CDR1 is KGHSH and CDR2 LQKENI. CDR3 in amino acids: CASSGQGGNQPQHF. CDR3 DNA: TGTGCCAGCTCAGGCCAGGGAGGGAATCAGCCCCAGCATTTT. The variable domain in full, completed from reference TRBV18 and TRBJ1-5, reads NAGVMQNPRHLVRRRGQEARLRCSPMKGHSHVYWYRQLPEEGLKFMVYLQKENIIDESGMPKERFSAEFPKEGPSILRIQQVVRGDSAAYFCASSGQGGNQPQHFGDGTRLSIL.

The gene calls are TRBV27 and TRBJ2-7; tentative D call: TRBD1 (6 bases). The germline gives CDR1 MNHEY, CDR2 SMNVEV (reference sequence). The CDR3 is made up of 15 amino acids. Trimming took 5 bases from V and 0 from J, leaving 14 bases between them. CDR3 DNA: TGTGCCAGCAGTCCCCGGGACACACACTCCTACGAGCAGTACTTC. Amino acids: CASSPRDTHSYEQYF.

This rearrangement joins TRBV5-4 to TRBJ2-3; tentative D call: TRBD2 (5 bases). Germline loops: CDR1 SGHNT, CDR2 YYREEE (reference sequence). The ends were cut back, 0 bases at V and 0 bases at J, with 17 bases in the middle. The CDR3 is 18 residues long. CDR3 region: CASSLAHERFSSTDTQYF. The CDR3 DNA reads TGTGCCAGCAGCTTGGCCCATGAGCGGTTTTCTAGCACAGATACGCAGTATTTT.

The CDR3 bases are TGTGCCAGCAGCTTAAACAGGGTCCGTCAAGAGACCCAGTACTTC. Its protein is CASSLNRVRQETQYF. The J gene is TRBJ2-5, the V gene TRBV7-2; possibly TRBD1 for D (6 bases). Trimming took 2 bases from V and 2 from J, leaving 12 bases between them. This CDR3 comprises 15 residues. CDR1 is SGHTA and CDR2 is FQGNSA in the germline V gene.

The V call is TRBV5-1, the J call TRBJ2-7; D may be TRBD1 (5 bases). Deletions cut 0 bases from V and 5 bases from J, with 9 bases between. The CDR3 is 13 residues long. Germline V CDR1 and CDR2: SGHRS, YFSETQ. The DNA of the CDR3 is TGCGCCAGCAGCTTGGAAGGGGTCCACGAGCAGTACTTC. The encoded protein is CASSLEGVHEQYF.

The chain is built from TRBV5-6 and TRBJ2-7; D is possibly TRBD1 (5 bases). V gave up 6 bases and J gave up 3 bases, with 22 bases separating them. Germline-derived CDR1 and CDR2 are SGHDT and YYEEEE. This CDR3 region has 16 residues. CDR3: CASNPRPPRAYYEQYF. CDR3 nucleotides: TGTGCCAGCAACCCTCGTCCCCCCAGGGCATACTACGAGCAGTACTTC.

The CDR3 coding sequence is TGTGCCAGTAGCTTAGACAGCTCAGGCTACACCTTC. It is translated as CASSLDSSGYTF. The rearrangement links TRBV19 to TRBJ1-2; maybe TRBD1 (5 bases). The CDR3 sequence is 12 residues long. V lost 6 bases and J 8 bases, leaving 13 bases between the germline ends. The germline CDR1 and CDR2 sequences are LNHDA and SQIVND (reference sequence).

The V call is TRBV29-1, the J call TRBJ1-3, with unresolved D. Germline assignment: CDR1 SQVTM and CDR2 ANQGSEA. The length of the CDR3 is 14 residues. The V gene lost 6 bases and the J gene lost 0 bases, with 12 bases spanning the gap. Here the CDR3 reads CSVAEAGSGNTIYF. In DNA form, the CDR3 reads TGCAGCGTCGCCGAGGCCGGCTCTGGAAACACCATATATTTT.

The DNA for the CDR3 is TGTGCCTGGAAATATGGAAACACCATATATTTT. This gives the protein CAWKYGNTIYF. The chain joins TRBV30 to TRBJ1-3; no reliable D call. CDR1 is GTSNPN and CDR2 is SVGIG in the germline V gene (reference sequence). The CDR3 consists of 11 residues. Trimming cost V 4 bases and J 3 bases, with 4 bases left between them.

V is TRBV10-3 and J is TRBJ2-1, with 11 bases lining up with TRBD2. Germline V gene sequence: CDR1 ENHRY, CDR2 SYGVKD. Unmatched junction bases numbered 12, after V lost 6 bases and J lost 8 bases. The CDR3 sequence is 16 residues long. The CDR3 loop reads CAISLPIAGGLDEQFF. The CDR3, as DNA: TGTGCCATCAGCCTACCCATAGCGGGGGGGCTGGATGAGCAGTTCTTC.

V and J are TRBV29-1 and TRBJ1-2, with a possible D match to TRBD1 (5 bases). The CDR3 loop spans 11 amino acids. Looked up from germline, CDR1 is SQVTM and CDR2 is ANQGSEA. The V end was cut by 2 bases, the J end by 8 bases, with 9 bases between. As DNA, the CDR3 is TGCAGCGTTGAACAGGGAAGAGGCTACACCTTC. It codes for CSVEQGRGYTF.

This rearrangement joins TRBV5-4 to TRBJ1-2, with TRBD1 matching 8 bases. Germline trimming cut 0 bases from V and 3 bases from J; bases unmatched to any gene: 10. Germline V gives CDR1 SGHNT, CDR2 YYREEE (reference sequence). The CDR3 consists of 17 residues. This CDR3 reads CASSLARGRFEDYGYTF. The CDR3 nucleotides read TGTGCCAGCAGCTTGGCCAGGGGGCGGTTTGAGGACTATGGCTACACCTTC.

V gene TRBV19 combines with J gene TRBJ1-4; 10 bases fit TRBD1. The CDR3 runs 16 residues. Germline CDR1 reads LNHDA; CDR2 reads SQIVND (reference sequence). J lost 8 bases, V lost 5 bases, and 11 bases had no gene match. Here the CDR3 DNA reads TGTGCCAGTAGTGCTTATACCGGGACAGGGGACGAAAAACTGTTTTTT. It encodes CASSAYTGTGDEKLFF.

The gene calls are TRBV2 and TRBJ2-7; D may be TRBD1 (6 bases). V was shortened by 11 bases and J by 7 bases, with 9 bases between the two germline ends. From germline, CDR1 is SNHLY and CDR2 FYNNEI. The CDR3 totals 9 residues. CDR3 nucleotide sequence: TGTGCCTCCGGGACAGAGCAGTACTTC. It translates to CASGTEQYF. Full variable domain (missing parts from reference TRBV2 and TRBJ2-7): EPEVTQTPSHQVTQMGQEVILRCVPISNHLYFYWYRQILGQKVEFLVSFYNNEISEKSEIFDDQFSVERPDGSNFTLKIRSTKLEDSAMYFCASGTEQYFGPGTRLTVT.

V is TRBV4-2 and J is TRBJ2-3; 11 nucleotides agree with TRBD2. The CDR3 loop spans 15 amino acids. The V gene's germline CDR1 is LGHNA and CDR2 YNFKEQ. Trimming took 6 bases from V and 8 from J; bases not matched to a gene: 10. The CDR3 here is CASSGSGRGMGTQYF. CDR3 sequence (DNA): TGTGCCAGCAGTGGTAGCGGGAGGGGCATGGGTACGCAGTATTTT.

This CDR3 reads CASSPTGTTLDSQHF. In DNA, the CDR3 is TGTGCCAGCAGTCCCACCGGGACTACTCTGGATTCCCAGCATTTT. The chain has TRBV27 and TRBJ1-5; D is possibly TRBD1 (5 bases). The V gene lost 5 bases and the J gene lost 11 bases, with 22 bases spanning the gap. Per germline, CDR1 MNHEY and CDR2 SMNVEV (reference sequence). The CDR3 is 15 amino acids.

The rearrangement links TRBV7-9 to TRBJ2-7; unclear D gene. The germline gives CDR1 SEHNR, CDR2 FQNEAQ (reference sequence). This CDR3 region has 14 residues. Trimming cost V 4 bases and J 2 bases, with 12 bases left between them. CDR3 amino acids: CASSYTVPPYEQYF. For the CDR3, the DNA is TGTGCCAGCAGCTATACAGTACCCCCCTACGAGCAGTACTTC.

The chain is built from TRBV10-1 and TRBJ2-5; possibly TRBD2 for D (5 bases). V lost 2 bases and J lost 3, with 10 bases in between. CDR1 is WNHNN and CDR2 is SYGVQD in the germline V gene (reference sequence). The CDR3 loop spans 14 amino acids. CDR3 sequence (DNA): TGCGCCAGCAGTGAGGAAGGACTCGAAGAGACCCAGTACTTC. Translating it yields CASSEEGLEETQYF.

The chain carries TRBV7-2 and TRBJ1-1, with 8 bases matching TRBD1. In germline, CDR1 is SGHTA, CDR2 FQGNSA. The CDR3 contains 15 residues. The V gene end was trimmed by 3 bases and the J gene end by 3 bases; junction bases not matched to a gene: 6. Written as DNA, the CDR3 is TGTGCCAGCAGCTTGTCTCCGGGACAGGACACTGAAGCTTTCTTT. It specifies CASSLSPGQDTEAFF.

The V call is TRBV5-4, the J call TRBJ2-7, with D perhaps TRBD2 (5 bases). Germline V gene data show CDR1 as SGHNT and CDR2 as YYREEE (reference sequence). Trimming pared 0 bases from V and 3 bases from J, leaving 7 bases between. This CDR3 is built from 13 residues. This CDR3 is CASSLDRGYEQYF. The CDR3 nucleotides read TGTGCCAGCAGCTTGGACCGGGGCTACGAGCAGTACTTC.

In nucleotides, the CDR3 is TGTGCCAGCAGCGTAATGGGGGGGCCCCCCGGGGAGCTGTTTTTT. It encodes CASSVMGGPPGELFF. The chain joins TRBV9 to TRBJ2-2; D possibly corresponds to TRBD2 (7 bases). The CDR3 has 15 amino acids. Between the trimmed V and J ends, which lost 1 base and 6 bases, there was a span of 13 bases. Per germline, CDR1 SGDLS and CDR2 YYNGEE. The whole variable domain, remainder taken from reference TRBV9 and TRBJ2-2, is DSGVTQTPKHLITATGQRVTLRCSPRSGDLSVYWYQQSLDQGLQFLIQYYNGEERAKGNILERFSAQQFPDLHSELNLSSLELGDSALYFCASSVMGGPPGELFFGEGSRLTVL.

This sequence joins TRBV7-6 and TRBJ2-5, with D perhaps matching TRBD2 (5 bases). The CDR3 totals 13 residues. Germline CDR1 is SGHVS and CDR2 is FNYEAQ. V lost 0 bases and J lost 4, with 6 bases in between. CDR3 bases: TGTGCCAGCAGCTTAGCGGGAGCAGAGACCCAGTACTTC. Protein sequence: CASSLAGAETQYF.

This chain links TRBV4-2 with TRBJ2-7; 7 nucleotides line up with TRBD1. This CDR3 spans 15 amino acids. CDR1 is LGHNA, CDR2 YNFKEQ, per germline. V lost 3 bases to trimming and J lost 1 base; unmatched junction nucleotides: 6. CDR3: CASSHLRDSSYEQYF. CDR3 bases: TGTGCCAGCAGCCATCTCCGGGACAGTTCCTACGAGCAGTACTTC.

This sequence joins TRBV9 and TRBJ2-7, with a possible D match to TRBD1 (5 bases). The germline gives CDR1 SGDLS, CDR2 YYNGEE. Trimming pared 0 bases from V and 2 bases from J, leaving 9 bases between. The CDR3 is 14 residues long. The CDR3 DNA reads as TGTGCCAGCAGCGTAGCGGACAAGCCCTACGAGCAGTACTTC. Translated: CASSVADKPYEQYF.